Each of the 24 T cell receptor beta chains below was sequenced from the same sample in a study of T cell responses to AZD1222 COVID-19 vaccine. TCRdb's table, derived via immunoSEQ multiplex PCR, lists solely in-frame clones and lacks some. The repertoire holds 95,000 to 110,000 clones, over 80% seen once, with approximately 5.6% in the top ten. Specimen: peripheral blood, collected 28 days after the second AZD1222 dose. These receptors originate from an adult who received the AZD1222 COVID-19 vaccine.

The chain carries TRBV9 and TRBJ2-1; 13 positions match TRBD2. The length of the CDR3 is 15 residues. Germline-derived CDR1 and CDR2 are SGDLS and YYNGEE. Unmatched junction bases numbered 5, after V lost 4 bases and J lost 7 bases. The CDR3, as DNA: TGTGCCAGCAGCCCCCCGACTAGCGGGAGGAATGAGCAGTTCTTC. This gives the protein CASSPPTSGRNEQFF. The whole variable domain, remainder taken from reference TRBV9 and TRBJ2-1, is DSGVTQTPKHLITATGQRVTLRCSPRSGDLSVYWYQQSLDQGLQFLIQYYNGEERAKGNILERFSAQQFPDLHSELNLSSLELGDSALYFCASSPPTSGRNEQFFGPGTRLTVL.

The chain carries TRBV4-3 and TRBJ2-2, with D hard to call. Trimming shortened V by 7 bases and J by 6 bases, and 18 bases separated the two germline ends. The CDR3 is made up of 15 amino acids. CDR1 and CDR2 (germline): LGHNA, YSLEER. CDR3 sequence (DNA): TGCGCCAGCACCTTTTCGGATGGATTCGCCGGGGAGCTGTTTTTT. Encoded protein: CASTFSDGFAGELFF.

The gene calls are TRBV7-2 and TRBJ2-3; 9 nucleotides agree with TRBD1. Per the germline V gene, CDR1 is SGHTA and CDR2 is FQGNSA. This CDR3 has 16 amino acids. Trimming took 3 bases from V and 0 from J; bases not matched to a gene: 4. The chain's CDR3 is CASSFRDRASTDTQYF. The CDR3 DNA sequence: TGTGCCAGCAGCTTCCGGGACAGGGCGAGCACAGATACGCAGTATTTT.

V is TRBV14 and J is TRBJ1-4; D is unclear. CDR1 and CDR2 from the germline V gene are SGHDN and FVKESK. The CDR3 runs to 14 residues. The V gene lost 4 bases and the J gene lost 5 bases, with 11 bases spanning the gap. Written as DNA, the CDR3 is TGTGCCAGCAGCCCTTTGTATCGGAATGAAAAACTGTTTTTT. Its translation: CASSPLYRNEKLFF. The whole variable domain, filled in from reference TRBV14 and TRBJ1-4, reads EAGVTQFPSHSVIEKGQTVTLRCDPISGHDNLYWYRRVMGKEIKFLLHFVKESKQDESGMPNNRFLAERTGGTYSTLKVQPAELEDSGVYFCASSPLYRNEKLFFGSGTQLSVL.

The J gene is TRBJ2-2, the V gene TRBV4-3; D remains ambiguous. CDR1 is LGHNA and CDR2 is YSLEER in the germline V gene. The CDR3 runs 14 residues. V lost 1 base and J lost 6, with 9 bases in between. CDR3 DNA sequence: TGCGCCAGCAGCCAAGGGTTGGGGTCCGGGGAGCTGTTTTTT. This gives the protein CASSQGLGSGELFF.

The chain recombines TRBV5-1 with TRBJ1-2; unclear D gene. V lost 0 bases, J lost 4 bases, and 10 bases lay in between. The germline V gene encodes CDR1 SGHRS and CDR2 YFSETQ. This CDR3 region has 14 residues. The CDR3 nucleotides read TGCGCCAGCAGCTTGGATCCGGCCGGCTATGGCTACACCTTC. As protein: CASSLDPAGYGYTF.

The V gene is TRBV7-2, the J gene TRBJ2-1; 13 nucleotides agree with TRBD2. Losses at the gene ends were 5 bases for V and 3 bases for J; bases not matched to a gene: 13. Germline lookup yields CDR1 SGHTA and CDR2 FQGNSA. The CDR3 sequence is 19 residues long. Written as DNA, the CDR3 is TGTGCCAGCAGCCCAGGGACTAGCGGGATGAGGGCCCGCTACAATGAGCAGTTCTTC. This sequence encodes CASSPGTSGMRARYNEQFF.

The rearrangement uses TRBV19 and TRBJ1-4; possibly TRBD1 for D (5 bases). Trimming left V 9 bases short and J 8 bases short, with 19 bases between. Per the germline V gene, CDR1 is LNHDA and CDR2 is SQIVND (reference sequence). The CDR3 extends over 14 amino acids. The DNA of the CDR3 is TGTGCCAGCAGCATGGGGACCGCTGGGGAAAAACTGTTTTTT. Translation gives CASSMGTAGEKLFF.

V usage is TRBV5-4 and J usage is TRBJ2-2; D is uncertain. The V gene's germline CDR1 is SGHNT and CDR2 YYREEE (reference sequence). Trimming stripped 4 bases from V and 5 bases from J, with 6 bases between. The CDR3 contains 12 residues. DNA of the CDR3: TGTGCCAGCAGCCGACCGACCGGGGAGCTGTTTTTT. Translated: CASSRPTGELFF.

The chain combines TRBV7-2 with TRBJ1-1; no clear D. Germline-derived CDR1 and CDR2 are SGHTA and FQGNSA. The CDR3 is made up of 13 amino acids. The V and J ends lost 0 bases and 1 base respectively, with 3 bases between them. The CDR3: CASSLAKNTEAFF. The CDR3 DNA reads TGTGCCAGCAGCTTAGCAAAGAACACTGAAGCTTTCTTT.

The rearrangement uses TRBV7-6 and TRBJ1-4, with D uncertain. This CDR3 contains 16 residues. The germline V gene encodes CDR1 SGHVS and CDR2 FNYEAQ. V lost 5 bases and J 0 bases, leaving 13 bases between the germline ends. CDR3 DNA: TGTGCCAGCAGCCCCGTAGGGTTTGCAACTAATGAAAAACTGTTTTTT. Translation gives CASSPVGFATNEKLFF.

The chain is built from TRBV18 and TRBJ1-5; no reliable D call. Germline V gene sequence: CDR1 KGHSH, CDR2 LQKENI. The CDR3 has 15 residues. V was pared by 3 bases and J by 2 bases, with 11 bases between. Here the CDR3 DNA reads TGTGCCAGCTCACCGGAGTATCTCGGCAATCAGCCCCAGCATTTT. It codes for CASSPEYLGNQPQHF.

The chain links TRBV4-2 to TRBJ2-3, with 14 bases matching TRBD2. CDR1 LGHNA and CDR2 YNFKEQ come from the germline V gene. The ends lost 4 bases at V and 5 bases at J; junction bases unmatched: 5. The CDR3 length is 16 residues. The CDR3 DNA reads as TGTGCCAGCAGCCTCCGACTAGCGGGGGGGCAAGATACGCAGTATTTT. Protein product: CASSLRLAGGQDTQYF.

This chain joins TRBV5-1 and TRBJ1-6; D possibly corresponds to TRBD1 (6 bases). The CDR3 contains 17 residues. CDR1 and CDR2 (germline): SGHRS, YFSETQ. The germline V and J ends were trimmed by 3 bases and 0 bases, with 13 bases remaining between them. CDR3 region: CASSSDSPSSYNSPLHF. As DNA, the CDR3 is TGCGCCAGCAGCTCGGACAGTCCCAGCTCCTATAATTCACCCCTCCACTTT.

This sequence joins TRBV4-2 and TRBJ1-3; tentative D call: TRBD1 (5 bases). The CDR3 runs to 18 residues. V was shortened by 0 bases and J by 3 bases, with 18 bases between the two germline ends. Germline lookup yields CDR1 LGHNA and CDR2 YNFKEQ. CDR3 sequence reads: CASSQDPVVRGNGNTIYF. In DNA, the CDR3 is TGTGCCAGCAGCCAAGATCCGGTGGTAAGGGGAAATGGAAACACCATATATTTT.

The J gene is TRBJ1-4, the V gene TRBV18; no clear D gene. The CDR3 spans 16 residues. Trimming took 6 bases from V and 3 from J, leaving 17 bases between them. Germline V gene lookup returns CDR1 KGHSH and CDR2 LQKENI. The CDR3, as DNA: TGTGCCAGCTCCCCGGGCCCCTATTCATCTAATGAAAAACTGTTTTTT. It encodes CASSPGPYSSNEKLFF.

The chain joins TRBV9 to TRBJ2-2; TRBD1 matches 8 bases. CDR1 and CDR2 (germline): SGDLS, YYNGEE. The V and J ends lost 4 bases and 0 bases, in that order; junction bases with no gene match: 5. CDR3 size: 16 residues. CDR3 protein: CASSIGTGPNTGELFF. Here the CDR3 DNA reads TGTGCCAGCAGCATCGGGACAGGCCCGAACACCGGGGAGCTGTTTTTT.

V and J are TRBV5-6 and TRBJ2-2; D perhaps matches TRBD1 (5 bases). Trimming stripped 1 base from V and 2 bases from J, with 12 bases between. This CDR3 has 16 residues. The germline CDR1 and CDR2 sequences are SGHDT and YYEEEE. This chain's CDR3 is CASSLWGHYNTGELFF. CDR3 nucleotides: TGTGCCAGCAGCTTGTGGGGCCACTACAACACCGGGGAGCTGTTTTTT. Filled out from reference TRBV5-6 and TRBJ2-2, the complete variable domain reads DAGVTQSPTHLIKTRGQQVTLRCSPKSGHDTVSWYQQALGQGPQFIFQYYEEEERQRGNFPDRFSGHQFPNYSSELNVNALLLGDSALYLCASSLWGHYNTGELFFGEGSRLTVL.

V gene TRBV6-2 or TRBV6-3 combines with J gene TRBJ2-4; no reliable D call. The CDR3 spans 13 residues. V lost 2 bases, J lost 9 bases, and 11 bases lay in between. In germline, CDR1 is MNHEY, CDR2 SVGEGT. CDR3 bases: TGTGCCAGCAGTTACGGCAGGTTTGGCATTCAGTACTTC. It yields the protein CASSYGRFGIQYF.

This chain connects TRBV12-3 or TRBV12-4 to TRBJ2-7; 7 nucleotides match TRBD1. J lost 5 bases, V lost 7 bases, and 8 bases had no gene match. The CDR3 covers 13 residues. CDR3: CASTSGGKNEQYF. DNA of the CDR3: TGTGCCAGCACCTCAGGGGGAAAAAACGAGCAGTACTTC.

V is TRBV7-2 and J is TRBJ1-5, with 7 nucleotides matching TRBD1. V shed 2 bases, J shed 6 bases, and the junction held 7 bases outside the gene matches. The CDR3 loop spans 15 amino acids. CDR1 and CDR2 from the germline V gene are SGHTA and FQGNSA. DNA of the CDR3: TGTGCCAGCAGCTTAAGTGTGACAGGGCTTCAGCCCCAGCATTTT. Amino acid sequence: CASSLSVTGLQPQHF. Combining the CDR3 with reference TRBV7-2 and TRBJ1-5 gives the whole variable domain GAGVSQSPSNKVTEKGKDVELRCDPISGHTALYWYRQSLGQGLEFLIYFQGNSAPDKSGLPSDRFSAERTGGSVSTLTIQRTQQEDSAVYLCASSLSVTGLQPQHFGDGTRLSIL.

CDR3 amino acids: CASKSRVAGGGKTQYF. The CDR3 region has the DNA TGCGCCAGCAAATCGAGGGTAGCGGGAGGTGGGAAGACCCAGTACTTC. This sequence joins TRBV10-1 and TRBJ2-5, with TRBD2 matching over 10 bases. The CDR3 covers 16 residues. The germline CDR1 and CDR2 sequences are WNHNN and SYGVQD (reference sequence). The junction had 14 bases not matched to a gene; V was cut back by 7 bases and J by 6 bases.

The rearrangement uses TRBV27 and TRBJ1-2; D ambiguous. Germline V gene lookup returns CDR1 MNHEY and CDR2 SMNVEV (reference sequence). The CDR3 runs 14 residues. Deletions cut 6 bases from V and 7 bases from J, with 18 bases between. The CDR3 region is CASSSDWERVGYTF. In DNA, the CDR3 is TGTGCCAGCAGCTCAGATTGGGAAAGGGTTGGCTACACCTTC.

The rearrangement joins TRBV28 to TRBJ2-7, with 7 bases that match TRBD1. Germline CDR1 MDHEN, CDR2 SYDVKM. Germline trimming cut 4 bases from V and 5 bases from J; bases unmatched to any gene: 11. The CDR3 sequence is 15 residues long. CDR3 loop: CASSWAYTTGNEQYF. In nucleotides, the CDR3 is TGTGCCAGCAGTTGGGCCTATACGACAGGGAACGAGCAGTACTTC.